One and the same sample provided the 27 T cell receptor beta chains below, sequenced in a study of a mutant IDH1 vaccine in newly diagnosed glioma (dated by TCRdb to the early 2020s). The method behind the library was the immunoSEQ multiplex PCR assay. TCRdb's version of the immuneACCESS table is confined to in-frame rearrangements and falls short of the full clone set. An unresolved V gene accounts for under half of the shortfall where checked; the remainder is of unknown origin. Recorded for this sample are 60,000 or so clones; less than 90% of them occurred a single time. The leading ten clones occupy 3.5% to 4.5% of the sample. No antigen has been identified for these receptors. This sample's time point label indicates: week 35, safety follow-up. Every vaccine dose consisted of 300 ug of a 20-mer mutant IDH1 peptide in Montanide, administered subcutaneously together with topical imiquimod. This specimen consisted of PBMCs, obtained from a glioma patient whose treatment included an IDH1 peptide vaccine. The receptor source for this set is a man aged 30-40 years with glioma.

This clone was found a few times. The chain links TRBV29-1 to TRBJ1-1; no clear D gene. The V end was cut by 8 bases, the J end by 4 bases, with 14 bases between. Germline V lookup: CDR1 SQVTM, CDR2 ANQGSEA. The length of the CDR3 is 12 residues. CDR3 protein: CSSRLSSTEAFF. Here the CDR3 DNA reads TGCAGCTCGCGACTTAGCTCCACTGAAGCTTTCTTT.

This chain uses TRBV19 with TRBJ1-2; the D gene is possibly TRBD1 (6 bases). The V gene's germline CDR1 is LNHDA and CDR2 SQIVND (reference sequence). This CDR3 region has 15 residues. Trimming took off 6 bases at V and 0 bases at J, with 14 bases between the two ends. CDR3 amino acids: CASSYRTVANYGYTF. In nucleotides, the CDR3 is TGTGCCAGTAGCTATAGGACAGTCGCTAACTATGGCTACACCTTC. Supplemented by reference TRBV19 and TRBJ1-2, the full variable domain reads DGGITQSPKYLFRKEGQNVTLSCEQNLNHDAMYWYRQDPGQGLRLIYYSQIVNDFQKGDIAEGYSVSREKKESFPLTVTSAQKNPTAFYLCASSYRTVANYGYTFGSGTRLTVV.

In DNA form, the CDR3 reads TGCGCCAGCAGCCAGGAGCTAGCGGGGGGGCTCTATGAGCAGTTCTTC. The encoded protein is CASSQELAGGLYEQFF. The V gene is TRBV4-1, the J gene TRBJ2-1, with 12 positions matching TRBD2. This CDR3 region has 16 residues. The germline gives CDR1 MGHRA, CDR2 YSYEKL. The V and J ends lost 3 bases and 8 bases, in that order; junction bases with no gene match: 8.

In nucleotides, the CDR3 is TGCGCCAGCAGTTGGTTGGTGAGGACTCTTAAACAAGAGACCCAGTACTTC. Protein product: CASSWLVRTLKQETQYF. V gene TRBV4-1 combines with J gene TRBJ2-5; weak D call: TRBD2 (5 bases). V was trimmed by 6 bases and J by 2 bases, leaving 22 bases between them. The CDR3 loop spans 17 amino acids. The germline V gene has CDR1 MGHRA and CDR2 YSYEKL.

The J gene is TRBJ2-7, the V gene TRBV6-5; D might be TRBD1 (6 bases). CDR3 length: 13 amino acids. The germline V gene has CDR1 MNHEY and CDR2 SVGAGI. V dropped 3 bases and J dropped 2 bases, with 8 bases sitting between them. In nucleotides, the CDR3 is TGTGCCAGCAGTTATCAGGGGCCCTACGAGCAGTACTTC. Protein: CASSYQGPYEQYF.

This clone was counted a few times. The V call is TRBV12-5, the J call TRBJ2-1, with 8 bases lining up with TRBD1. Per germline, CDR1 LGHNT and CDR2 FRNRAP. The CDR3 length is 15 residues. The junction had 9 bases not matched to a gene; V was cut back by 2 bases and J by 9 bases. In DNA form, the CDR3 reads TGTGCTAGTGGTTTGATGACAGGGGTAACGGGTGAGCAGTTCTTC. It codes for CASGLMTGVTGEQFF.

This clone turned up a few times. J is TRBJ2-5 and V is TRBV15, with D uncertain. CDR3 length: 14 amino acids. From germline, CDR1 is LNHNV and CDR2 YYDKDF (reference sequence). V was cut by 0 bases and J by 2 bases, with 7 bases left in between. The DNA of the CDR3 is TGTGCCACCAGCAGAGATCGTCGGCAAGAGACCCAGTACTTC. It translates to CATSRDRRQETQYF.

The J gene is TRBJ2-2, the V gene TRBV7-9; D is undetermined. V was shortened by 0 bases and J by 3 bases, with 8 bases between the two germline ends. The CDR3 totals 15 residues. Germline-derived CDR1 and CDR2 are SEHNR and FQNEAQ (reference sequence). The CDR3, as DNA: TGTGCCAGCAGCTTAGCGCTGAGGTACACCGGGGAGCTGTTTTTT. Its protein is CASSLALRYTGELFF.

This chain uses TRBV7-9 with TRBJ1-4; maybe TRBD1 (5 bases). CDR3 length: 16 residues. Germline assignment: CDR1 SEHNR and CDR2 FQNEAQ (reference sequence). The ends were cut back, 5 bases at V and 7 bases at J, with 20 bases in the middle. The CDR3 bases are TGTGCCAGCAGCCTTCTTACGCCCAGGGTCGTTGAAAAACTGTTTTTT. The encoded protein is CASSLLTPRVVEKLFF.

The gene calls are TRBV28 and TRBJ2-7, with D perhaps matching TRBD1 (5 bases). The CDR3 is 11 amino acids. Trimming removed 6 bases from V and 6 bases from J, with 9 bases in between. Per germline, CDR1 MDHEN and CDR2 SYDVKM. The CDR3 sequence: CASRDSREQYF. CDR3 nucleotide sequence: TGTGCCAGCAGAGACAGTCGCGAGCAGTACTTC. The variable domain in full, with the rest retrieved from reference TRBV28 and TRBJ2-7, is DVKVTQSSRYLVKRTGEKVFLECVQDMDHENMFWYRQDPGLGLRLIYFSYDVKMKEKGDIPEGYSVSREKKERFSLILESASTNQTSMYLCASRDSREQYFGPGTRLTVT.

V is TRBV4-1 and J is TRBJ2-1, with a possible D match to TRBD1 (6 bases). Per germline, CDR1 MGHRA and CDR2 YSYEKL. This CDR3 has 17 residues. V was trimmed by 0 bases and J by 1 base, leaving 13 bases between them. CDR3 in DNA: TGCGCCAGCAGCCAAGAGGGGGCAGGAAAATCCTACAATGAGCAGTTCTTC. Its protein is CASSQEGAGKSYNEQFF.

This sequence joins TRBV5-6 and TRBJ1-6, with D possibly TRBD1 on 5 matching bases. This CDR3 spans 15 amino acids. CDR1 SGHDT and CDR2 YYEEEE come from the germline V gene. Trimming stripped 6 bases from V and 0 bases from J, with 10 bases between. Here the CDR3 reads CASNVGGSYNSPLHF. The CDR3 DNA reads as TGTGCCAGCAATGTTGGGGGCTCCTATAATTCACCCCTCCACTTT.

This chain uses TRBV2 with TRBJ2-2; 8 nucleotides match TRBD1. The trim removed 6 bases at V and 5 bases at J, leaving 2 bases unmatched. This CDR3 is 13 amino acids long. Germline V lookup: CDR1 SNHLY, CDR2 FYNNEI. CDR3 protein: CASRQGETGELFF. Here the CDR3 DNA reads TGTGCCAGCAGACAGGGGGAAACCGGGGAGCTGTTTTTT.

The J gene is TRBJ2-5, the V gene TRBV9; the D gene could be TRBD1 or TRBD2 (5 bases each). Matching the DNA end better, TRBJ2-7 makes the J call doubtful. Germline values: CDR1 SGDLS, CDR2 YYNGEE. This CDR3 is built from 14 residues. The chain's CDR3 is CASSVSREPYEQYF. CDR3 sequence (DNA): TGTGCCAGCAGCGTTTCCAGGGAGCCGTACGAGCAGTACTTC.

In its sample, this clone was seen once. The chain joins TRBV5-1 to TRBJ1-1, with D hard to call. This CDR3 is 16 amino acids long. V shed 5 bases and J shed 1 base, with 18 bases lying between them. The germline V gene encodes CDR1 SGHRS and CDR2 YFSETQ. CDR3 nucleotide sequence: TGCGCCAGCAGACACACATCTACCGTTCCGAACACTGAAGCTTTCTTT. Amino acid sequence: CASRHTSTVPNTEAFF.

This clone was counted only a few times. The chain has TRBV27 and TRBJ1-1, with 7 nucleotides matching TRBD1. CDR1 is MNHEY, CDR2 SMNVEV, per germline (reference sequence). The CDR3 is 15 amino acids. Unmatched junction bases numbered 14, after V lost 8 bases and J lost 5 bases. The CDR3 DNA reads TGTGCCAGCGGAAGACGGGGACAGCCCTATACTGAAGCTTTCTTT. Its translation: CASGRRGQPYTEAFF.

The CDR3 DNA reads TGCGCCAGCAGCCATGCCATCTATGGCTACACCTTC. Its translation: CASSHAIYGYTF. J is TRBJ1-2 and V is TRBV4-1; D remains unclear. Germline CDR1 is MGHRA and CDR2 is YSYEKL. V was trimmed by 3 bases and J by 4 bases, leaving 6 bases between them. There are 12 residues in the CDR3.

In its sample, this clone was seen a few times. The chain links TRBV19 to TRBJ1-1; D unresolved. Germline lookup yields CDR1 LNHDA and CDR2 SQIVND (reference sequence). This CDR3 has 14 amino acids. The V end was cut by 3 bases, the J end by 0 bases, with 8 bases between. The CDR3 spells CASSILLVNTEAFF. The CDR3 bases are TGTGCCAGTAGTATCCTTTTGGTGAACACTGAAGCTTTCTTT.

CDR3 region: CASSPIRTRASYEQYF. CDR3 DNA: TGTGCCAGCAGCCCTATACGGACCAGGGCCTCCTACGAGCAGTACTTC. The V gene is TRBV14, the J gene TRBJ2-7; tentatively, D is TRBD1 (5 bases). CDR3 length: 16 residues. Germline V CDR1 and CDR2: SGHDN, FVKESK. Trimming removed 4 bases at V and 0 bases at J, with 16 bases between. Based on the CDR3 plus reference TRBV14 and TRBJ2-7, the full variable domain is EAGVTQFPSHSVIEKGQTVTLRCDPISGHDNLYWYRRVMGKEIKFLLHFVKESKQDESGMPNNRFLAERTGGTYSTLKVQPAELEDSGVYFCASSPIRTRASYEQYFGPGTRLTVT.

The V and J genes are TRBV7-9 and TRBJ2-5, with 9 bases that match TRBD1. The CDR3 sequence is 12 residues long. Germline values: CDR1 SEHNR, CDR2 FQNEAQ (reference sequence). Germline trimming cut 7 bases from V and 4 bases from J; bases unmatched to any gene: 1. The CDR3 DNA follows: TGTGCCAGCAAGGGACAGGGAGAGACCCAGTACTTC. Residues: CASKGQGETQYF.

The V gene is TRBV30, the J gene TRBJ2-1, with D perhaps TRBD1 (5 bases). V was trimmed by 0 bases and J by 7 bases, leaving 16 bases between them. Looked up from germline, CDR1 is GTSNPN and CDR2 is SVGIG (reference sequence). The CDR3 length is 15 residues. CDR3 DNA: TGTGCCTGGAGTGTAATCAGGGCAATTTTGAATGAGCAGTTCTTC. As protein: CAWSVIRAILNEQFF.

Worth noting for this clone: At one end the junction does not follow the germline gene, possibly because of a read error. V gene TRBV7-7 combines with J gene TRBJ2-5; tentative D call: TRBD2 (5 bases). This CDR3 has 17 residues. Germline V gives CDR1 SSHAT, CDR2 FNYEAQ (reference sequence). CDR3 sequence reads: CASSSPPGVQVQVTQYF. The CDR3 DNA sequence: TGTGCCAGCAGCTCGCCTCCCGGGGTGCAGGTCCAAGTGACCCAGTACTTC.

This chain uses TRBV18 with TRBJ2-1; D not certain. CDR1 is KGHSH and CDR2 is LQKENI in the germline V gene. V was clipped by 2 bases and J by 5 bases, with 13 bases between them. This CDR3 comprises 15 residues. CDR3 protein: CASSPRADNNNEQFF. Written as DNA, the CDR3 is TGTGCCAGCTCACCAAGGGCAGATAATAACAATGAGCAGTTCTTC. The full variable domain, in which reference TRBV18 and TRBJ2-1 provide the parts outside the CDR3, is NAGVMQNPRHLVRRRGQEARLRCSPMKGHSHVYWYRQLPEEGLKFMVYLQKENIIDESGMPKERFSAEFPKEGPSILRIQQVVRGDSAAYFCASSPRADNNNEQFFGPGTRLTVL.

The table lists this clone with a few counts. The J gene is TRBJ1-1, the V gene TRBV19; TRBD1 matches at 7 bases. This CDR3 has 14 residues. With V trimmed by 6 bases and J by 0 bases, 4 bases remained unmatched. CDR1 and CDR2 (germline): LNHDA, SQIVND (reference sequence). This chain's CDR3 is CASRGDRVNTEAFF. In nucleotides, the CDR3 is TGTGCCAGTAGAGGTGACAGGGTGAACACTGAAGCTTTCTTT.

The V and J genes are TRBV6-6 and TRBJ2-7; D possibly corresponds to TRBD1 (6 bases). Trimming pared 5 bases from V and 4 bases from J, leaving 21 bases between. CDR3 size: 16 residues. The germline V gene has CDR1 MNHNY and CDR2 SVGAGI (reference sequence). This chain's CDR3 is CASSPPIQGPQYEQYF. The CDR3 bases are TGTGCCAGCAGTCCTCCCATTCAGGGGCCTCAATACGAGCAGTACTTC.

The chain carries TRBV19 and TRBJ1-5; perhaps TRBD1 as D (6 bases). The V end was cut by 1 base, the J end by 6 bases, with 13 bases between. CDR1 and CDR2 (germline): LNHDA, SQIVND (reference sequence). The CDR3 contains 15 residues. The CDR3 sequence is CASSIGTGKVQPQHF. Written as DNA, the CDR3 is TGTGCCAGTAGTATAGGAACAGGGAAGGTTCAGCCCCAGCATTTT.

This chain uses TRBV9 with TRBJ1-6, with 8 bases aligning to TRBD1. With V trimmed by 3 bases and J by 0 bases, 14 bases remained unmatched. Germline assignment: CDR1 SGDLS and CDR2 YYNGEE. The CDR3 spans 20 residues. CDR3 DNA: TGTGCCAGCAGCGGACGTGGGACAGGTGGACTAGGCTCCTATAATTCACCCCTCCACTTT. Protein: CASSGRGTGGLGSYNSPLHF.